Listed here are 32 T cell receptor beta chains from one sample, sequenced in a study of blood T cell repertoires in COVID-19. The assay was immunoSEQ multiplex PCR, and TCRdb's table has in-frame clones only and misses some. The sample holds 350,000 or so clones; roughly 90% are singletons and the top ten take 6.5%. The material sequenced was peripheral blood. The receptors derive from a man aged 18 to 35 with active or convalescent COVID-19.

The chain joins TRBV4-3 to TRBJ2-2; 7 bases agree with TRBD1. This CDR3 spans 17 amino acids. The trim removed 0 bases at V and 7 bases at J, leaving 11 bases unmatched. Germline V gene data show CDR1 as LGHNA and CDR2 as YSLEER. The CDR3 here is CASSQDFEGARNGELFF. CDR3 bases: TGCGCCAGCAGCCAAGATTTCGAGGGGGCGCGGAACGGGGAGCTGTTTTTT.

The rearrangement links TRBV28 to TRBJ1-3; D might be TRBD1 (6 bases). Trimming stripped 8 bases from V and 10 bases from J, with 12 bases between. CDR1 and CDR2 from the germline V gene are MDHEN and SYDVKM. The CDR3 consists of 11 residues. CDR3 in amino acids: CASHREGTIYF. CDR3 DNA sequence: TGTGCCAGCCACAGGGAAGGGACCATATATTTT. The full variable domain, in which reference TRBV28 and TRBJ1-3 provide the parts outside the CDR3, is DVKVTQSSRYLVKRTGEKVFLECVQDMDHENMFWYRQDPGLGLRLIYFSYDVKMKEKGDIPEGYSVSREKKERFSLILESASTNQTSMYLCASHREGTIYFGEGSWLTVV.

The J gene is TRBJ2-2, the V gene TRBV7-2; the match to TRBD2 covers 8 bases. CDR3 size: 17 residues. Trimming removed 4 bases from V and 5 bases from J; junction bases left unmatched: 12. CDR1 and CDR2 (germline): SGHTA, FQGNSA. CDR3 DNA: TGTGCCAGCAGCTCCGGTTGGACGCCGGGAGGGACCGGGGAGCTGTTTTTT. Protein product: CASSSGWTPGGTGELFF.

V is TRBV20-1 and J is TRBJ1-1; the match to TRBD1 covers 8 bases. Per the germline V gene, CDR1 is DFQATT and CDR2 is SNEGSKA (reference sequence). With V trimmed by 6 bases and J by 10 bases, 16 bases remained unmatched. The length of the CDR3 is 14 residues. The CDR3 nucleotides are TGCAGTGCGAGTGAGGACAGGGAGGGAGCGGTAGCTTTCTTT. This sequence encodes CSASEDREGAVAFF.

This chain joins TRBV7-3 and TRBJ2-7, with unresolved D. This CDR3 region has 15 residues. Trimming stripped 0 bases from V and 4 bases from J, with 13 bases between. Germline lookup yields CDR1 SGHTA and CDR2 FQGTGA. CDR3 region: CASSLTPGPNYEQYF. Here the CDR3 DNA reads TGTGCCAGCAGCTTAACTCCGGGTCCGAATTACGAGCAGTACTTC.

The chain employs TRBV7-9 and TRBJ2-5, with a possible D match to TRBD2 (7 bases). With 1 base removed from V and 3 bases from J, the gap between germline ends came to 12 bases. The CDR3 is 15 residues long. CDR1 is SEHNR and CDR2 is FQNEAQ in the germline V gene (reference sequence). CDR3 coding DNA: TGTGCCAGCAGCTTAGGACTAGGGGGGGAAGAGACCCAGTACTTC. Protein sequence: CASSLGLGGEETQYF.

V and J are TRBV7-8 and TRBJ2-7, with 11 bases matching TRBD2. Trimming cost V 7 bases and J 3 bases; bases outside gene matches: 14. CDR1 is SGHVS, CDR2 FQNEAQ, per germline. CDR3 size: 17 residues. CDR3 region: CASNAGLAALSVYEQYF. In DNA, the CDR3 is TGTGCCAGCAACGCGGGACTAGCGGCCCTTTCTGTCTACGAGCAGTACTTC. The full variable domain, rest sourced from reference TRBV7-8 and TRBJ2-7, is GAGVSQSPRYKVAKRGQDVALRCDPISGHVSLFWYQQALGQGPEFLTYFQNEAQLDKSGLPSDRFFAERPEGSVSTLKIQRTQQEDSAVYLCASNAGLAALSVYEQYFGPGTRLTVT.

The chain has TRBV5-4 and TRBJ2-7; D is perhaps TRBD1 (6 bases). With 3 bases removed from V and 5 bases from J, the gap between germline ends came to 12 bases. The CDR3 length is 13 residues. Germline values: CDR1 SGHNT, CDR2 YYREEE (reference sequence). CDR3 protein: CASSSLQGNEQYF. CDR3 sequence (DNA): TGTGCCAGCAGCTCACTACAGGGCAACGAGCAGTACTTC.

The chain recombines TRBV6-5 with TRBJ2-1; no firm D call. CDR1 and CDR2 (germline): MNHEY, SVGAGI. The germline V and J ends were trimmed by 11 bases and 7 bases, with 9 bases remaining between them. There are 10 residues in the CDR3. CDR3: CAARLNEQFF. The DNA of the CDR3 is TGTGCCGCGCGTTTGAATGAGCAGTTCTTC.

This rearrangement joins TRBV9 to TRBJ2-6; 10 bases map to TRBD1. Germline V gives CDR1 SGDLS, CDR2 YYNGEE. With V trimmed by 4 bases and J by 0 bases, 4 bases remained unmatched. The CDR3 is 17 amino acids. In DNA, the CDR3 is TGTGCCAGCAGCACCGGGACAGGGGTCTCTGGGGCCAACGTCCTGACTTTC. This translates into CASSTGTGVSGANVLTF. Using reference TRBV9 and TRBJ2-6 for the parts outside the CDR3, the full variable domain is DSGVTQTPKHLITATGQRVTLRCSPRSGDLSVYWYQQSLDQGLQFLIQYYNGEERAKGNILERFSAQQFPDLHSELNLSSLELGDSALYFCASSTGTGVSGANVLTFGAGSRLTVL.

This chain joins TRBV5-5 and TRBJ1-5, with 8 bases identical to TRBD1. The CDR3 sequence is 15 residues long. V lost 0 bases and J lost 5; bases outside the gene matches: 4. Germline assignment: CDR1 SGHKS and CDR2 YYEKEE (reference sequence). The CDR3 spells CASSLGGQAYQPQHF. As DNA, the CDR3 is TGTGCCAGCAGCTTGGGGGGACAGGCCTATCAGCCCCAGCATTTT.

The chain has TRBV3-1 (or the pseudogene TRBV3-2) and TRBJ2-7, with D perhaps TRBD1 (5 bases). Trimming removed 1 base at V and 6 bases at J, with 13 bases between. CDR1 LGHDT and CDR2 YNNKEL come from the germline V gene (reference sequence). The CDR3 has 14 amino acids. The CDR3 coding sequence is TGTGCCAGCAGCCAAGGGGGTGGGGCCGGCGAGCAGTACTTC. Translated: CASSQGGGAGEQYF.

V is TRBV7-2 and J is TRBJ2-2; TRBD2 aligns across 8 bases. CDR1 and CDR2 from the germline V gene are SGHTA and FQGNSA. CDR3 length: 16 residues. Trimming took 1 base from V and 2 from J; bases not matched to a gene: 3. In nucleotides, the CDR3 is TGTGCCAGCAGCTTAGTAGCGGGGTCTAACACCGGGGAGCTGTTTTTT. Its protein product is CASSLVAGSNTGELFF.

This chain uses TRBV4-1 with TRBJ1-3; D is uncertain. The CDR3 covers 15 residues. In germline, CDR1 is MGHRA, CDR2 YSYEKL. Trimming pared 0 bases from V and 0 bases from J, leaving 6 bases between. The CDR3 nucleotides read TGCGCCAGCAGCCAAGATGGACTCTCTGGAAACACCATATATTTT. Encoded protein: CASSQDGLSGNTIYF.

The rearrangement links TRBV6-5 to TRBJ1-2; 7 nucleotides line up with TRBD1. Germline CDR1 reads MNHEY; CDR2 reads SVGAGI. J was trimmed by 8 bases and V by 2 bases; bases with no gene match: 8. This CDR3 has 14 amino acids. The CDR3 nucleotides are TGTGCCAGCAGTTACAGACAGGGAGTCGAAGGCTACACCTTC. As protein: CASSYRQGVEGYTF.

The chain recombines TRBV6-5 with TRBJ1-2; D is uncertain. Trimming cost V 8 bases and J 3 bases, with 7 bases left between them. This CDR3 region has 11 residues. From germline, CDR1 is MNHEY and CDR2 SVGAGI. In DNA, the CDR3 is TGTGCCAGCCGGGTGTACTATGGCTACACCTTC. This codes for CASRVYYGYTF.

The chain employs TRBV6-2 or TRBV6-3 and TRBJ2-7; a possible D gene is TRBD1 (6 bases). The germline gives CDR1 MNHEY, CDR2 SVGEGT. CDR3 length: 12 amino acids. The V gene lost 6 bases and the J gene lost 2 bases, with 8 bases spanning the gap. For the CDR3, the DNA is TGTGCCAGCAGCCACAGGGCCTACGAGCAGTACTTC. It encodes CASSHRAYEQYF.

The J gene is TRBJ1-5, the V gene TRBV4-1; 9 bases line up with TRBD1. The CDR3 loop spans 18 amino acids. The germline V gene has CDR1 MGHRA and CDR2 YSYEKL. V was pared by 4 bases and J by 0 bases, with 10 bases of the junction left unmatched. CDR3 amino acids: CASSLRPDRGDSNQPQHF. The CDR3 region has the DNA TGCGCCAGCAGCCTGAGACCGGACAGGGGTGATAGCAATCAGCCCCAGCATTTT.

The chain combines TRBV28 with TRBJ1-1; possible D gene TRBD1, 6 bases. The CDR3 is 15 amino acids. Per germline, CDR1 MDHEN and CDR2 SYDVKM. V was shortened by 1 base and J by 3 bases, with 12 bases between the two germline ends. This CDR3 is CASSLYGGADTEAFF. The CDR3 nucleotides are TGTGCCAGCAGTTTATATGGGGGGGCGGACACTGAAGCTTTCTTT.

V is TRBV19 and J is TRBJ2-5, with 11 nucleotides matching TRBD2. From germline, CDR1 is LNHDA and CDR2 SQIVND (reference sequence). J was trimmed by 5 bases and V by 3 bases; bases with no gene match: 5. The CDR3 contains 15 residues. CDR3 sequence (DNA): TGTGCCAGTAGTATCTCTAGCGGGAGGCGTGAGACCCAGTACTTC. Protein sequence: CASSISSGRRETQYF.

The V call is TRBV2, the J call TRBJ1-2; maybe TRBD1 (6 bases). V lost 5 bases to trimming and J lost 5 bases, with 12 bases between them. This CDR3 is 13 amino acids long. In germline, CDR1 is SNHLY, CDR2 FYNNEI. The CDR3 DNA is TGTGCCAGCAGTAGGACAGAAGAATATGGCTACACCTTC. Translating gives CASSRTEEYGYTF.

The chain links TRBV5-4 to TRBJ2-6, with 8 bases fitting TRBD2. Germline lookup yields CDR1 SGHNT and CDR2 YYREEE (reference sequence). The CDR3 runs 19 residues. J gave up 0 bases and V 2 bases, and 10 bases lay outside the gene matches. This chain's CDR3 is CASSFLSGGRSSGANVLTF. CDR3 sequence (DNA): TGTGCCAGCAGCTTCTTGTCTGGCGGGAGGAGCTCTGGGGCCAACGTCCTGACTTTC.

V is TRBV7-6 and J is TRBJ2-1; D is unclear. Germline CDR1 and CDR2: SGHVS and FNYEAQ. With 5 bases removed from V and 1 base from J, the gap between germline ends came to 3 bases. There are 12 residues in the CDR3. CDR3 protein: CASSASYNEQFF. The CDR3, as DNA: TGTGCCAGCAGCGCGTCCTACAATGAGCAGTTCTTC. Complete variable domain (other parts from reference TRBV7-6 and TRBJ2-1): GAGVSQSPRYKVTKRGQDVALRCDPISGHVSLYWYRQALGQGPEFLTYFNYEAQQDKSGLPNDRFSAERPEGSISTLTIQRTEQRDSAMYRCASSASYNEQFFGPGTRLTVL.

Here the CDR3 DNA reads TGCGCCAGCAGCTTGGGGGGGACTAGCGGGAGAGGCACAGATACGCAGTATTTT. Residues: CASSLGGTSGRGTDTQYF. The chain combines TRBV5-1 with TRBJ2-3; TRBD2 agrees at 14 bases. Trimming at V came to 0 bases and at J to 1 base, leaving 4 bases not matched to a gene. CDR3 size: 18 residues. Germline CDR1 and CDR2: SGHRS and YFSETQ.

In this sample, this clone turned up a few times. This chain connects TRBV24-1 to TRBJ1-2; 7 nucleotides line up with TRBD1. The V gene end was trimmed by 7 bases and the J gene end by 3 bases; junction bases not matched to a gene: 16. The CDR3 spans 17 residues. Germline loops: CDR1 KGHDR, CDR2 SFDVKD. In nucleotides, the CDR3 is TGTGCCACCAGCTCCCGCGCAACAACAGGGGCTGACTATGGCTACACCTTC. This codes for CATSSRATTGADYGYTF.

V and J are TRBV12-2 and TRBJ2-1; the DNA was not compared with TRBD2, the D call given in the table. TRBV12-2 is noted as a pseudogene. The CDR3 totals 14 residues. CDR3 nucleotides: TGTGCAAGTCGCTTACCCCCCGGGAACAATGAGCAGTTCTTC. The encoded protein is CASRLPPGNNEQFF.

The genes are TRBV6-2 or TRBV6-3 and TRBJ1-5; D not certain. Trimming removed 0 bases from V and 5 bases from J, with 26 bases in between. The CDR3 is 20 residues long. The germline V gene has CDR1 MNHEY and CDR2 SVGEGT. CDR3 sequence reads: CASSYSRVGNRNRKYQPQHF. CDR3 in DNA: TGTGCCAGCAGTTACTCGAGGGTAGGAAATCGAAATCGGAAATATCAGCCCCAGCATTTT.

The genes are TRBV29-1 and TRBJ1-1; D remains ambiguous. Germline CDR1 SQVTM, CDR2 ANQGSEA. This CDR3 is built from 14 residues. The V end lost 3 bases, the J end lost 3 bases, and 14 bases lay between the germline ends. The CDR3: CSVDSRYSDTEAFF. CDR3 in DNA: TGCAGCGTTGACAGCAGGTATTCGGACACTGAAGCTTTCTTT.

This chain connects TRBV5-1 to TRBJ1-2; 10 bases match TRBD1. In germline, CDR1 is SGHRS, CDR2 YFSETQ. The CDR3 contains 14 residues. Trimming cost V 4 bases and J 2 bases; bases outside gene matches: 2. CDR3 amino acids: CASSVDRGNYGYTF. The CDR3, as DNA: TGCGCCAGCAGCGTGGACAGGGGGAACTATGGCTACACCTTC.

This clone was observed a single time. The gene calls are TRBV18 and TRBJ2-1; possible D gene TRBD2, 5 bases. The CDR3 totals 14 residues. V lost 6 bases, J lost 0 bases, and 9 bases lay in between. Germline CDR1 KGHSH, CDR2 LQKENI. In DNA form, the CDR3 reads TGTGCCAGCTCCGCCGCGGGCTCCTACAATGAGCAGTTCTTC. It specifies CASSAAGSYNEQFF.

J is TRBJ1-4 and V is TRBV7-9; perhaps TRBD1 as D (5 bases). The germline CDR1 and CDR2 sequences are SEHNR and FQNEAQ (reference sequence). V was clipped by 4 bases and J by 7 bases, with 16 bases between them. The CDR3 sequence is 15 residues long. This CDR3 is CASSSPTDDGEKLFF. CDR3 bases: TGTGCCAGCAGCTCGCCGACAGACGATGGTGAAAAACTGTTTTTT. Variable domain in full (rest from reference TRBV7-9 and TRBJ1-4): DTGVSQNPRHKITKRGQNVTFRCDPISEHNRLYWYRQTLGQGPEFLTYFQNEAQLEKSRLLSDRFSAERPKGSFSTLEIQRTEQGDSAMYLCASSSPTDDGEKLFFGSGTQLSVL.

The chain has TRBV19 and TRBJ1-2; 10 bases match TRBD1. V trimming: 7 bases; J trimming: 0 bases; junction bases outside the gene matches: 8. The CDR3 has 16 amino acids. Germline-derived CDR1 and CDR2 are LNHDA and SQIVND (reference sequence). CDR3 coding DNA: TGTGCCAGTACCCCCGTGGGGACAGGGGCTAACTATGGCTACACCTTC. Its translation is CASTPVGTGANYGYTF.